These 7 T cell receptor beta chains originate from one sample sequenced in a study of T cell responses to AZD1222 COVID-19 vaccine. Only in-frame clones appear in the TCRdb table, and some are missing; sequencing was by immunoSEQ multiplex PCR. The repertoire includes 20,000 to 30,000 clones, 80% to 90% of them detected once, and approximately 2.6% sits in the top ten. The sequences come from peripheral blood, collected 28 days after the second AZD1222 dose. These receptors came from an adult who received the AZD1222 COVID-19 vaccine.

The chain combines TRBV2 with TRBJ2-4; D perhaps matches TRBD1 (5 bases). Germline CDR1 and CDR2: SNHLY and FYNNEI. Trimming left V 6 bases short and J 2 bases short, with 14 bases between. The CDR3 totals 15 residues. The CDR3 sequence: CASSVEGVSKNIQYF. The CDR3 region has the DNA TGTGCCAGCAGCGTCGAAGGGGTGTCCAAAAACATTCAGTACTTC.

This chain connects TRBV10-3 to TRBJ2-2; weak D call: TRBD1 (5 bases). V was clipped by 6 bases and J by 7 bases, with 12 bases between them. Germline V gene data show CDR1 as ENHRY and CDR2 as SYGVKD. The CDR3 is made up of 13 amino acids. CDR3 sequence reads: CAIREQVGGELFF. The CDR3 bases are TGTGCCATCAGGGAACAGGTTGGCGGGGAGCTGTTTTTT.

The rearrangement uses TRBV10-1 and TRBJ2-5, with 9 bases aligning to TRBD2. Germline V gives CDR1 WNHNN, CDR2 SYGVQD (reference sequence). This CDR3 comprises 16 residues. The V segment lost 8 bases and the J segment 1 base; nucleotides outside the gene matches: 11. In nucleotides, the CDR3 is TGCGCCAGCTCTTGGACTAGCGTACGGATCCAAGAGACCCAGTACTTC. Residues: CASSWTSVRIQETQYF.

This clone was observed a handful of times. The chain recombines TRBV12-3 or TRBV12-4 with TRBJ1-1; D is undetermined. This CDR3 contains 11 residues. Trimming shortened V by 1 base and J by 8 bases, and 5 bases separated the two germline ends. The CDR3: CASSLGPEAFF. CDR3 DNA: TGTGCCAGCAGTTTAGGTCCCGAAGCTTTCTTT.

V usage is TRBV7-2 and J usage is TRBJ2-3; tentative D call: TRBD2 (6 bases). This CDR3 spans 15 amino acids. V shed 6 bases and J shed 2 bases, with 15 bases lying between them. Germline V CDR1 and CDR2: SGHTA, FQGNSA. The DNA of the CDR3 is TGTGCCAGCAGTCCAGGAGGGGTACCCACAGATACGCAGTATTTT. Encoded protein: CASSPGGVPTDTQYF.

This sequence joins TRBV5-6 and TRBJ1-2, with a weak D call TRBD1 (6 bases). In germline, CDR1 is SGHDT, CDR2 YYEEEE. The CDR3 covers 18 residues. V lost 0 bases and J lost 0, with 18 bases in between. The CDR3 loop is CASSLGGGNLLANYGYTF. The CDR3, as DNA: TGTGCCAGCAGCTTGGGAGGGGGGAATCTTCTAGCTAACTATGGCTACACCTTC. Combining the CDR3 with reference TRBV5-6 and TRBJ1-2 gives the whole variable domain DAGVTQSPTHLIKTRGQQVTLRCSPKSGHDTVSWYQQALGQGPQFIFQYYEEEERQRGNFPDRFSGHQFPNYSSELNVNALLLGDSALYLCASSLGGGNLLANYGYTFGSGTRLTVV.

The gene calls are TRBV5-4 and TRBJ2-2, with 13 bases lining up with TRBD2. Germline loops: CDR1 SGHNT, CDR2 YYREEE (reference sequence). The CDR3 spans 17 residues. V lost 5 bases and J lost 4; bases outside the gene matches: 8. CDR3 residues: CASSRPTSGGTTGELFF. CDR3 in DNA: TGTGCCAGCAGTCGCCCGACTAGCGGGGGGACCACCGGGGAGCTGTTTTTT.